The 18 T cell receptor beta chains below were found in one sample sequenced in a study of blood T cell repertoires in COVID-19. The repertoire was sequenced with immunoSEQ multiplex PCR; TCRdb's copy has only in-frame clones and lacks some. The table has 90,000 to 100,000 clones, about nine tenths seen once; the top ten hold approximately 5.1%. Sequenced: peripheral blood. The receptor source for this set is a man in his fifties or sixties with acute or convalescent COVID-19.

Here the CDR3 DNA reads TGCGCCAGCAGTCACAGACTAGCGGGAGGCCTCGGGGAGCAGTACTTC. It is translated as CASSHRLAGGLGEQYF. V usage is TRBV23-1 and J usage is TRBJ2-7; 13 nucleotides match TRBD2. TRBV23-1 is annotated as an ORF whose role is uncertain. The CDR3 consists of 16 residues. V was pared by 3 bases and J by 7 bases, with 9 bases of the junction left unmatched.

The sample holds many counts of this clone. Here the CDR3 reads CSVRRLAATGELFF. The CDR3 bases are TGCAGCGTCCGGAGACTAGCGGCGACCGGGGAGCTGTTTTTT. V gene TRBV29-1 combines with J gene TRBJ2-2; TRBD2 matches 9 bases. The V gene end was trimmed by 6 bases and the J gene end by 5 bases; junction bases not matched to a gene: 7. Germline lookup yields CDR1 SQVTM and CDR2 ANQGSEA. The CDR3 is 14 amino acids.

The CDR3 sequence is CASSRLRTSGGSEQYF. In DNA, the CDR3 is TGTGCCAGCAGTCGACTAAGGACTAGCGGTGGTAGCGAGCAGTACTTC. The chain is built from TRBV6-2 or TRBV6-3 and TRBJ2-7, with 10 positions matching TRBD2. The CDR3 spans 16 residues. Germline V gene lookup returns CDR1 MNHEY and CDR2 SVGEGT. Losses at the gene ends were 5 bases for V and 6 bases for J; bases not matched to a gene: 13.

In this sample, this clone turned up once. The chain employs TRBV19 and TRBJ1-1, with D unresolved. Trimming pared 5 bases from V and 3 bases from J, leaving 10 bases between. Looked up from germline, CDR1 is LNHDA and CDR2 is SQIVND (reference sequence). The CDR3 contains 13 residues. The CDR3 region has the DNA TGTGCCAGTAGTGCGCAGAGGCACACTGAAGCTTTCTTT. Protein sequence: CASSAQRHTEAFF. The complete variable domain, with remaining parts taken from reference TRBV19 and TRBJ1-1, reads DGGITQSPKYLFRKEGQNVTLSCEQNLNHDAMYWYRQDPGQGLRLIYYSQIVNDFQKGDIAEGYSVSREKKESFPLTVTSAQKNPTAFYLCASSAQRHTEAFFGQGTRLTVV.

V gene TRBV27 combines with J gene TRBJ1-2, with 10 bases lining up with TRBD1. Germline V gene lookup returns CDR1 MNHEY and CDR2 SMNVEV (reference sequence). CDR3 length: 14 amino acids. Germline trimming cut 5 bases from V and 5 bases from J; bases unmatched to any gene: 5. The CDR3 is CASSADRGRYGYTF. CDR3 DNA: TGTGCCAGCAGTGCCGACAGGGGGCGTTATGGCTACACCTTC.

The chain links TRBV5-1 to TRBJ2-1; 16 positions match TRBD2. V lost 5 bases to trimming and J lost 5 bases; unmatched junction nucleotides: 7. The CDR3 has 17 residues. The germline V gene has CDR1 SGHRS and CDR2 YFSETQ. The CDR3, as DNA: TGCGCCAGCAGGTCCGGGACTAGCGGGAGGGGAAACAATGAGCAGTTCTTC. Translated, it gives CASRSGTSGRGNNEQFF.

This clone was seen a few times. The chain links TRBV2 to TRBJ1-4; the D gene is possibly TRBD1 (6 bases). Germline V gene lookup returns CDR1 SNHLY and CDR2 FYNNEI. Trimming removed 11 bases from V and 11 bases from J, with 21 bases in between. This CDR3 has 13 amino acids. In DNA form, the CDR3 reads TGTGCCGGACAGCAGGGTTTAGGGGATAAACTGTTTTTT. The encoded protein is CAGQQGLGDKLFF.

This rearrangement joins TRBV5-6 to TRBJ2-1, with TRBD2 as a possible D gene (5 bases). The V gene lost 1 base and the J gene lost 7 bases, with 18 bases spanning the gap. CDR3 size: 16 residues. CDR1 and CDR2 (germline): SGHDT, YYEEEE. Here the CDR3 DNA reads TGTGCCAGCAGCTTGACGGCAAGGAGAGCGGTAAATGAGCAGTTCTTC. Its protein is CASSLTARRAVNEQFF.

The CDR3: CASSPDRYRPEAFF. In nucleotides, the CDR3 is TGTGCCAGCAGCCCTGACAGATATCGGCCTGAAGCTTTCTTT. The chain carries TRBV7-9 and TRBJ1-1; D may be TRBD1 (5 bases). The V gene's germline CDR1 is SEHNR and CDR2 FQNEAQ (reference sequence). V was pared by 5 bases and J by 6 bases, with 16 bases between. The CDR3 totals 14 residues. Full variable domain (rest looked up from reference TRBV7-9 and TRBJ1-1): DTGVSQNPRHKITKRGQNVTFRCDPISEHNRLYWYRQTLGQGPEFLTYFQNEAQLEKSRLLSDRFSAERPKGSFSTLEIQRTEQGDSAMYLCASSPDRYRPEAFFGQGTRLTVV.

The chain joins TRBV5-5 to TRBJ2-2; TRBD2 might be the D (6 bases). The V gene's germline CDR1 is SGHKS and CDR2 YYEKEE (reference sequence). Trimming shortened V by 0 bases and J by 15 bases, and 15 bases separated the two germline ends. This CDR3 comprises 13 residues. CDR3 sequence reads: CASSLGRGTRLFF. The CDR3 DNA reads as TGTGCCAGCAGCTTGGGGCGGGGTACGAGATTGTTTTTT.

J is TRBJ1-6 and V is TRBV30; a weak D match, TRBD1 (5 bases). The CDR3 runs to 13 residues. Germline lookup yields CDR1 GTSNPN and CDR2 SVGIG (reference sequence). The V gene lost 2 bases and the J gene lost 8 bases, with 10 bases spanning the gap. The CDR3 loop reads CAWSQGRDSPLHF. The CDR3 DNA sequence: TGTGCCTGGAGTCAGGGTCGGGATTCACCCCTCCACTTT.

This chain connects TRBV7-2 to TRBJ2-1; 9 bases align to TRBD1. The V segment lost 1 base and the J segment 1 base; nucleotides outside the gene matches: 2. Germline V gene sequence: CDR1 SGHTA, CDR2 FQGNSA. This CDR3 comprises 16 residues. CDR3 in amino acids: CASSLGGTGSYNEQFF. CDR3 bases: TGTGCCAGCAGCTTAGGAGGGACAGGGTCCTACAATGAGCAGTTCTTC.

The chain couples TRBV7-2 to TRBJ2-7, with 8 bases matching TRBD2. The V and J ends lost 5 bases and 0 bases, in that order; junction bases with no gene match: 6. The CDR3 loop spans 15 amino acids. CDR1 and CDR2 from the germline V gene are SGHTA and FQGNSA. The CDR3 protein is CASSPGLAFSYEQYF. The CDR3 DNA is TGTGCCAGCAGCCCAGGACTAGCCTTCTCCTACGAGCAGTACTTC.

This chain connects TRBV7-2 to TRBJ1-2; D may be TRBD1 (5 bases). Germline loops: CDR1 SGHTA, CDR2 FQGNSA. Trimming left V 3 bases short and J 4 bases short, with 15 bases between. The length of the CDR3 is 15 residues. The CDR3 protein is CASSFSPGGIYGYTF. In nucleotides, the CDR3 is TGTGCCAGCAGCTTTAGCCCGGGGGGGATCTATGGCTACACCTTC.

This chain uses TRBV5-5 with TRBJ2-2; 12 bases map to TRBD2. The CDR3 spans 18 residues. Germline V gene lookup returns CDR1 SGHKS and CDR2 YYEKEE (reference sequence). V was pared by 1 base and J by 5 bases, with 9 bases of the junction left unmatched. The CDR3 DNA reads as TGTGCCAGCAGCTTGAGGACTAGCGGGATCTCGGGTACCGGGGAGCTGTTTTTT. Protein product: CASSLRTSGISGTGELFF. Complete variable domain (other parts from reference TRBV5-5 and TRBJ2-2): DAGVTQSPTHLIKTRGQQVTLRCSPISGHKSVSWYQQVLGQGPQFIFQYYEKEERGRGNFPDRFSARQFPNYSSELNVNALLLGDSALYLCASSLRTSGISGTGELFFGEGSRLTVL.

The chain recombines TRBV30 with TRBJ1-6, with 9 nucleotides matching TRBD1. CDR1 is GTSNPN, CDR2 SVGIG, per germline (reference sequence). The CDR3 contains 15 residues. Trimming took 5 bases from V and 9 from J; bases not matched to a gene: 11. The CDR3 nucleotides are TGTGCCTGGTCCGGGACAGGGCAGGCAGGTTCACCCCTCCACTTT. It specifies CAWSGTGQAGSPLHF.

The V and J genes are TRBV4-3 and TRBJ1-2, with 9 bases matching TRBD1. Germline assignment: CDR1 LGHNA and CDR2 YSLEER. The CDR3 is 16 amino acids. The trim removed 3 bases at V and 1 base at J, leaving 6 bases unmatched. The CDR3 reads CASSHVTGGNNYGYTF. In nucleotides, the CDR3 is TGCGCCAGCAGCCATGTGACAGGGGGAAATAACTATGGCTACACCTTC.

The rearrangement uses TRBV6-6 and TRBJ2-7, with 7 positions matching TRBD2. From germline, CDR1 is MNHNY and CDR2 SVGAGI (reference sequence). J lost 2 bases, V lost 5 bases, and 12 bases had no gene match. CDR3 length: 16 residues. The CDR3 DNA follows: TGTGCCAGCAGTGGCCGTTCAAGCAGCGGGGCCTACGAGCAGTACTTC. Protein: CASSGRSSSGAYEQYF.